The rows below give T cell receptor beta chains drawn from one sample of a study of identical twins. Via MiXCR, TCRdb re-called the 5' RACE reads, giving one row per CDR3 protein. The sample has around 340,000 distinct CDR3 sequences; 9% to 15% are singletons. The sample was also linked to a second study, of yellow fever vaccine responses in identical twins.

Sequencing used CD8+ T cells sorted from blood. These TCRs come from a woman aged 18-29 years in good health. The CDR3 runs from the conserved cysteine through the conserved F or W. The order of the fields is clone size, V gene, CDR3 protein. The size entry is marked missing in some rows and otherwise reads once, few, many or a size class.

clone size: few
V gene: TRBV10-3
CDR3 protein: CAAKVADSYEQYF

clone size: NA
V gene: TRBV28
CDR3 protein: CASGLQNQETQYF

clone size: NA
V gene: TRBV20-1
CDR3 protein: CSARDPDINYGYTF

clone size: NA
V gene: TRBV12-3/TRBV12-4
CDR3 protein: CASSYAEVSYEQYF

clone size: many
V gene: TRBV5-1
CDR3 protein: CASSLGVSGSSRFEQYF

clone size: NA
V gene: TRBV12-3/TRBV12-4
CDR3 protein: CASSLGDKGSYEQYF

clone size: many
V gene: TRBV12-3/TRBV12-4
CDR3 protein: CATKTGAQPQHF

clone size: few
V gene: TRBV6-2/TRBV6-3
CDR3 protein: CASSAPGVYTGELFF

clone size: few
V gene: TRBV4-1
CDR3 protein: CASSHSAVRFGETQYF

clone size: few
V gene: TRBV12-3/TRBV12-4
CDR3 protein: CASNPGGAEAFF

clone size: many
V gene: TRBV6-1
CDR3 protein: CASSGPGQGWFSNQPQHF

clone size: many
V gene: TRBV5-5
CDR3 protein: CASTPSLAAEAFF